This TCR beta chain originates from a study of vaccination effects on CD4 cells after COVID-19. A word on this clone: What it binds is unknown.

This CDR3 comprises 12 residues. Germline CDR1 reads SNHLY; CDR2 reads FYNNEI. The V end was cut by 4 bases, the J end by 8 bases, with 8 bases between. Having been cultured for around nine days, the cells underwent CD4+ T cell isolation. Infection dated between March and December 2020, before the Alpha, Beta and Delta variants reached the United States. IL-2 medium was substituted for half the medium on days 3 and 7. Only in-frame clones appear in the TCRdb table, and some are missing; sequencing was by immunoSEQ multiplex PCR. The repertoire holds some 63,000 clones, 70% to 85% seen once, with roughly 25% in the top ten.

This clonotype was obtained from a human donor who had a prior SARS-CoV-2 infection. The chain joins TRBV2 to TRBJ1-4; D is possibly TRBD1 (6 bases). This specimen consisted of CD4+ T cells from PBMCs cultured without peptide, obtained before COVID-19 vaccination. The CDR3 is CASSGGGEKLFF. CDR3 sequence (DNA): TGTGCCAGCAGTGGAGGGGGGGAAAAACTGTTTTTT.